The clone carrying this TCR beta chain was counted once. The record originates from a study of blood T cell repertoires in COVID-19. The wider study: Collection of acute and convalescent COVID-19 samples took place in the United States, Italy and Spain.

The data were produced by immunoSEQ multiplex PCR, yet TCRdb's version contains in-frame clones alone and is incomplete. The sample lists about 190,000 clones, approximately 91% seen once, with 1.5% to 2% in the top ten. The CDR3 length is 16 residues. The source of this sequence is a man aged 18 to 30 with active or convalescent COVID-19. The chain combines TRBV1 with TRBJ2-1; the table's TRBD2 call for D was not verified on the DNA. TRBV1 is assigned pseudogene status. The sequenced material came from peripheral blood. CDR3 sequence: CTSSQDISGSYNEQFF. The CDR3 DNA reads as TGCACCAGCAGCCAAGATATCAGCGGGAGTTACAATGAGCAGTTCTTC.